Presented here are 27 T cell receptor beta chains from one specimen sequenced in a study of blood T cell repertoires in COVID-19. TCRdb's table, derived via immunoSEQ multiplex PCR, lists solely in-frame clones and lacks some. Here the sample spans around 69,000 clones, roughly 84% being singletons. The specimen was peripheral blood. The receptor source for this set is a man aged 45-60 years with active COVID-19.

This chain links TRBV3-1 (or the pseudogene TRBV3-2) with TRBJ2-3; TRBD2 aligns across 12 bases. The CDR3 length is 17 residues. From germline, CDR1 is LGHDT and CDR2 YNNKEL (reference sequence). Trimming at V came to 1 base and at J to 0 bases, leaving 2 bases not matched to a gene. The CDR3 region has the DNA TGTGCCAGCAGCCAAGGACTAGCGGGAGTGAGCACAGATACGCAGTATTTT. This encodes CASSQGLAGVSTDTQYF.

The chain is built from TRBV11-3 and TRBJ1-1, with D possibly matching TRBD1 (5 bases). Germline V gene lookup returns CDR1 SGHNT and CDR2 YENEEA. V was pared by 1 base and J by 3 bases, with 9 bases between. This CDR3 contains 14 residues. CDR3 protein: CASSLAGRDTEAFF. The CDR3 coding sequence is TGTGCCAGCAGCTTAGCAGGGCGCGACACTGAAGCTTTCTTT.

V is TRBV27 and J is TRBJ2-3; 7 positions match TRBD2. Germline values: CDR1 MNHEY, CDR2 SMNVEV (reference sequence). The CDR3 has 16 residues. Trimming removed 5 bases from V and 0 bases from J; junction bases left unmatched: 8. CDR3 in DNA: TGTGCCAGCAGTCCGCCGGGACTACCTAGCACAGATACGCAGTATTTT. Its translation is CASSPPGLPSTDTQYF.

This clone was found once. The chain couples TRBV19 to TRBJ1-3, with D perhaps TRBD1 (6 bases). The CDR3 has 15 residues. V was trimmed by 6 bases and J by 0 bases, leaving 12 bases between them. Per the germline V gene, CDR1 is LNHDA and CDR2 is SQIVND (reference sequence). The CDR3 DNA reads TGTGCCAGTAGGGGGTCCAGGGGCTCTGGAAACACCATATATTTT. Encoded protein: CASRGSRGSGNTIYF.

The rearrangement links TRBV10-3 to TRBJ1-2; D is unresolved. Germline assignment: CDR1 ENHRY and CDR2 SYGVKD. Trimming shortened V by 1 base and J by 7 bases, and 13 bases separated the two germline ends. CDR3 size: 14 residues. CDR3 protein: CAISEYPGGSGYTF. The CDR3 nucleotides are TGTGCCATCAGTGAGTACCCAGGTGGAAGTGGCTACACCTTC.

The chain carries TRBV7-8 and TRBJ2-3; D unresolved. Germline CDR1 SGHVS, CDR2 FQNEAQ. The CDR3 runs 13 residues. The V end lost 1 base, the J end lost 1 base, and 3 bases lay between the germline ends. The CDR3, as DNA: TGTGCCAGCAGCTTAGGAGGCACAGATACGCAGTATTTT. Residues: CASSLGGTDTQYF.

This clone was counted a single time. The V and J genes are TRBV9 and TRBJ2-7, with TRBD2 matching 9 bases. Germline V lookup: CDR1 SGDLS, CDR2 YYNGEE. The length of the CDR3 is 15 residues. The ends lost 2 bases at V and 2 bases at J; junction bases unmatched: 5. The CDR3 is CASSVEAGGPYEQYF. The CDR3 region has the DNA TGTGCCAGCAGCGTGGAAGCGGGGGGTCCCTACGAGCAGTACTTC.

J is TRBJ2-1 and V is TRBV30, with D perhaps TRBD2 (6 bases). The germline V gene has CDR1 GTSNPN and CDR2 SVGIG (reference sequence). CDR3 length equals 14 residues. Trimming shortened V by 0 bases and J by 8 bases, and 14 bases separated the two germline ends. The CDR3 DNA reads as TGTGCCTGGAGTGTACTGGAGGGCGTCGATGAGCAGTTCTTC. This sequence encodes CAWSVLEGVDEQFF. Full variable domain (remainder filled in from reference TRBV30 and TRBJ2-1): SQTIHQWPATLVQPVGSPLSLECTVEGTSNPNLYWYRQAAGRGLQLLFYSVGIGQISSEVPQNLSASRPQDRQFILSSKKLLLSDSGFYLCAWSVLEGVDEQFFGPGTRLTVL.

The rearrangement links TRBV29-1 to TRBJ2-2; the match to TRBD1 covers 8 bases. V lost 4 bases to trimming and J lost 4 bases; unmatched junction nucleotides: 11. Germline CDR1 and CDR2: SQVTM and ANQGSEA. The CDR3 totals 16 residues. The CDR3: CSVGRGRGQTTGELFF. In DNA form, the CDR3 reads TGCAGCGTTGGGAGGGGCAGGGGGCAGACCACCGGGGAGCTGTTTTTT.

The gene calls are TRBV3-1 (or the pseudogene TRBV3-2) and TRBJ2-5; tentative D call: TRBD2 (5 bases). The germline V gene encodes CDR1 LGHDT and CDR2 YNNKEL (reference sequence). V lost 4 bases, J lost 4 bases, and 13 bases lay in between. CDR3 length: 14 amino acids. As DNA, the CDR3 is TGTGCCAGCAGCCCGTCCGGGGTACGAGAGACCCAGTACTTC. Amino acid sequence: CASSPSGVRETQYF.

This clone has a handful of counts. The chain has TRBV5-1 and TRBJ2-3; the match to TRBD1 covers 8 bases. V shed 0 bases and J 8 bases; nucleotides not matched to a gene: 8. This CDR3 contains 15 residues. Germline loops: CDR1 SGHRS, CDR2 YFSETQ. CDR3 coding DNA: TGCGCCAGCAGCTTGGGAGGACAGGGTCTGGGTACGCAGTATTTT. Translation: CASSLGGQGLGTQYF.

CDR3 nucleotide sequence: TGTGCCAGCAGCTGGCGGGACGACGAGCAGTACTTC. It is translated as CASSWRDDEQYF. V and J are TRBV13 and TRBJ2-7, with D possibly TRBD2 on 6 matching bases. V was cut by 4 bases and J by 5 bases, with 9 bases left in between. CDR1 is PRHDT and CDR2 is FYEKMQ in the germline V gene (reference sequence). The CDR3 covers 12 residues.

J is TRBJ2-2 and V is TRBV9; the D is unclear. The CDR3 has 15 residues. Germline loops: CDR1 SGDLS, CDR2 YYNGEE. The V and J ends lost 4 bases and 2 bases respectively, with 12 bases between them. The CDR3 sequence: CASSPRDGNTGELFF. The CDR3 DNA sequence: TGTGCCAGCAGCCCTAGAGACGGTAACACCGGGGAGCTGTTTTTT. The whole variable domain, remainder taken from reference TRBV9 and TRBJ2-2, is DSGVTQTPKHLITATGQRVTLRCSPRSGDLSVYWYQQSLDQGLQFLIQYYNGEERAKGNILERFSAQQFPDLHSELNLSSLELGDSALYFCASSPRDGNTGELFFGEGSRLTVL.

The CDR3 here is CASTTRQGGNSPLHF. CDR3 coding DNA: TGTGCCAGCACGACCCGACAGGGAGGTAATTCACCCCTCCACTTT. The chain uses TRBV2 and TRBJ1-6; 7 nucleotides line up with TRBD1. This CDR3 comprises 15 residues. CDR1 is SNHLY, CDR2 FYNNEI, per germline. V gave up 7 bases and J gave up 6 bases; unmatched junction bases: 9.

CDR3 nucleotide sequence: TGTGCCTGGAGTATTGGGGATCGGGGACTGTTTTTT. This sequence encodes CAWSIGDRGLFF. The chain combines TRBV30 with TRBJ1-4, with no clear D. CDR3 length: 12 residues. In germline, CDR1 is GTSNPN, CDR2 SVGIG (reference sequence). The V end was cut by 2 bases, the J end by 13 bases, with 14 bases between. Using reference TRBV30 and TRBJ1-4 for the parts outside the CDR3, the full variable domain is SQTIHQWPATLVQPVGSPLSLECTVEGTSNPNLYWYRQAAGRGLQLLFYSVGIGQISSEVPQNLSASRPQDRQFILSSKKLLLSDSGFYLCAWSIGDRGLFFGSGTQLSVL.

The chain carries TRBV18 and TRBJ2-1; tentative D call: TRBD1 (6 bases). The CDR3 consists of 17 residues. Per germline, CDR1 KGHSH and CDR2 LQKENI. The V gene lost 3 bases and the J gene lost 0 bases, with 15 bases spanning the gap. CDR3 in DNA: TGTGCCAGCTCACCTCCGAACAGGGACCGCTCCTACAATGAGCAGTTCTTC. This codes for CASSPPNRDRSYNEQFF.

The chain is built from TRBV4-2 and TRBJ1-5; 10 nucleotides match TRBD1. V dropped 0 bases and J dropped 2; count of bases not matched to a gene: 1. This CDR3 is 16 amino acids long. The V gene's germline CDR1 is LGHNA and CDR2 YNFKEQ. The CDR3 coding sequence is TGTGCCAGCAGCCAAGAAGGGACAGGGGGCAATCAGCCCCAGCATTTT. As protein: CASSQEGTGGNQPQHF.

The chain uses TRBV21-1 and TRBJ1-5; TRBD1, the table's D call, lacks a check against the DNA. TRBV21-1 is termed a pseudogene. This CDR3 spans 16 amino acids. The CDR3 spells CASSNFWSGVRIAQHF. CDR3 bases: TGTGCCAGCAGCAATTTTTGGTCAGGGGTCCGCATCGCCCAGCATTTT.

The V and J genes are TRBV27 and TRBJ1-2; no clear D. Germline V gives CDR1 MNHEY, CDR2 SMNVEV (reference sequence). The germline V and J ends were trimmed by 6 bases and 4 bases, with 15 bases remaining between them. This CDR3 has 14 amino acids. The CDR3 reads CASSRSGDGYGYTF. The CDR3 DNA reads TGTGCCAGCAGCCGATCCGGGGATGGCTATGGCTACACCTTC.

This sequence joins TRBV5-1 and TRBJ2-3; 8 bases fit TRBD1. Germline V gene lookup returns CDR1 SGHRS and CDR2 YFSETQ. This CDR3 comprises 14 residues. Unmatched junction bases numbered 6, after V lost 4 bases and J lost 5 bases. The CDR3 DNA reads TGCGCCAGCAGCATAGGACAGGGCGGAGATACGCAGTATTTT. This codes for CASSIGQGGDTQYF.

This chain connects TRBV9 to TRBJ2-2; TRBD2 matches at 7 bases. The germline V gene encodes CDR1 SGDLS and CDR2 YYNGEE. CDR3 length: 17 amino acids. The V gene end was trimmed by 0 bases and the J gene end by 4 bases; junction bases not matched to a gene: 9. The chain's CDR3 is CASSVASGRLSTGELFF. The CDR3 region has the DNA TGTGCCAGCAGCGTAGCTTCCGGGAGGTTAAGCACCGGGGAGCTGTTTTTT.

This clone has just one count. The chain employs TRBV30 and TRBJ2-3; 16 bases align to TRBD2. CDR1 is GTSNPN and CDR2 is SVGIG in the germline V gene (reference sequence). Trimming removed 4 bases from V and 2 bases from J; junction bases left unmatched: 6. CDR3 length: 17 amino acids. The CDR3 sequence is CAWTLGLAGGITDTQYF. CDR3 sequence (DNA): TGTGCCTGGACCTTGGGACTAGCGGGAGGGATCACAGATACGCAGTATTTT.

The J gene is TRBJ2-2, the V gene TRBV5-4, with 9 bases that match TRBD2. The CDR3 contains 14 residues. J was trimmed by 9 bases and V by 4 bases; bases with no gene match: 7. Germline V gene data show CDR1 as SGHNT and CDR2 as YYREEE (reference sequence). This CDR3 reads CASSPGLALRELFF. The CDR3 DNA reads as TGTGCCAGCAGCCCTGGACTAGCGTTACGGGAGCTGTTTTTT. Supplemented by reference TRBV5-4 and TRBJ2-2, the full variable domain reads ETGVTQSPTHLIKTRGQQVTLRCSSQSGHNTVSWYQQALGQGPQFIFQYYREEENGRGNFPPRFSGLQFPNYSSELNVNALELDDSALYLCASSPGLALRELFFGEGSRLTVL.

The chain couples TRBV29-1 to TRBJ2-1; 12 nucleotides agree with TRBD2. The CDR3 covers 14 residues. Germline V gene data show CDR1 as SQVTM and CDR2 as ANQGSEA. Trimming took 7 bases from V and 4 from J; bases not matched to a gene: 5. The CDR3 loop is CSASLAGGYNEQFF. CDR3 coding DNA: TGCAGCGCTTCGCTAGCGGGGGGGTACAATGAGCAGTTCTTC.

This clone was seen a handful of times. This chain links TRBV6-2 or TRBV6-3 with TRBJ1-2; D is uncertain. Trimming stripped 4 bases from V and 0 bases from J, with 3 bases between. The germline V gene encodes CDR1 MNHEY and CDR2 SVGEGT. This CDR3 spans 12 amino acids. The CDR3 here is CASSLTNYGYTF. The CDR3 DNA reads TGTGCCAGCAGTTTAACTAACTATGGCTACACCTTC.

By share of the sample, this clone is medium-sized. The chain recombines TRBV7-2 with TRBJ2-1; TRBD2 matches 15 bases. Germline V gene lookup returns CDR1 SGHTA and CDR2 FQGNSA. The trim removed 5 bases at V and 7 bases at J, leaving 3 bases unmatched. The CDR3 sequence is 15 residues long. In DNA form, the CDR3 reads TGTGCCAGCAGCCAGGGACTAGCGGGGGGAAATGAGCAGTTCTTC. Translating gives CASSQGLAGGNEQFF.

This sequence joins TRBV2 and TRBJ2-3; 11 nucleotides align to TRBD2. The CDR3 length is 16 residues. The junction had 5 bases not matched to a gene; V was cut back by 6 bases and J by 0 bases. The germline CDR1 and CDR2 sequences are SNHLY and FYNNEI. CDR3 nucleotide sequence: TGTGCCAGCAGGGCTAGCGGGGGGACCAGCACAGATACGCAGTATTTT. Residues: CASRASGGTSTDTQYF.